This T cell receptor beta chain derives from a study of blood T cell repertoires in COVID-19. Study as a whole: Samples came from the United States, Italy and Spain, spanning acute and convalescent COVID-19. T cells, B-cell-depleted T cells, or PBMCs provided the cDNA or gDNA that served as material.

CDR1 MDHEN and CDR2 SYDVKM come from the germline V gene. This CDR3 spans 12 amino acids. Between the trimmed V and J ends, which lost 3 bases and 4 bases, there was a span of 7 bases. Seattle cases were enrolled at active infection and followed longitudinally. As regards this clone: The sample carries other DNA sequences with the same CDR3.

Authors' methods: The assay estimated nucleated cells by amplifying reference gene primers. Sequencing was performed with immunoSEQ multiplex PCR; in TCRdb, only in-frame clones are kept and a portion is missing. V and J calls and clone size are those listed in that table; D and trimming were worked out from the DNA. The table includes some 300,000 clones, roughly 90% detected once. The chain is built from TRBV28 and TRBJ2-7; possible D gene TRBD2, 5 bases. Sequencing was done on a sample of peripheral blood. This receptor was identified in an older woman with COVID-19, enrolled during active disease. CDR3 loop: CASSFRGYEQYF. In DNA, the CDR3 is TGTGCCAGCAGTTTTCGGGGATACGAGCAGTACTTC. The complete variable domain, with remaining parts taken from reference TRBV28 and TRBJ2-7, reads DVKVTQSSRYLVKRTGEKVFLECVQDMDHENMFWYRQDPGLGLRLIYFSYDVKMKEKGDIPEGYSVSREKKERFSLILESASTNQTSMYLCASSFRGYEQYFGPGTRLTVT.